The text below deals with one T cell receptor (beta chain). The sample is drawn from a study of cytomegalovirus exposure and HLA in healthy donors. Background on the study: An earlier analysis found under 130 million unique TCR beta sequences from about 190 million T cells.

The CDR3 spans 15 residues. Germline CDR1 is LNHNV and CDR2 is YYDKDF (reference sequence). The V gene lost 1 base and the J gene lost 6 bases, with 15 bases spanning the gap. The study ran its PCR with 60 Vbeta and 13 Jbeta primers. Clones were sequenced by immunoSEQ multiplex PCR, and TCRdb holds only the in-frame ones, with some missing. The table records more than 85,000 clones, about 63% of them present only once. The sequencing sample was made of PBMCs. This TCR was recovered from a woman in her 30s in good health and CMV-seronegative. The chain links TRBV15 to TRBJ1-2; D might be TRBD1 (6 bases). CDR3: CATSRVDRSYDGYTF. In nucleotides, the CDR3 is TGTGCCACCAGCAGAGTAGACAGGTCTTACGATGGCTACACCTTC. The whole variable domain, remainder taken from reference TRBV15 and TRBJ1-2, is DAMVIQNPRYQVTQFGKPVTLSCSQTLNHNVMYWYQQKSSQAPKLLFHYYDKDFNNEADTPDNFQSRRPNTSFCFLDIRSPGLGDTAMYLCATSRVDRSYDGYTFGSGTRLTVV.